The clone carrying this T cell receptor beta chain has a count of ten or more. Its target is unknown. This sample was included in a study of T cell repertoires in cytomegalovirus infection. Study-wide context: In public TCR beta signatures, there were indications of both CMV infection and matching HLA type.

Regarding the study as a whole: Clonotypes of TCR beta that were HLA-C-restricted and CMV-specific dominated the ex vivo response. Cumulative public TCR beta family frequency identified CMV carriers with the relevant HLA.

CDR3 size: 16 residues. The V gene lost 5 bases and the J gene lost 1 base, with 14 bases spanning the gap. Per germline, CDR1 SGHTA and CDR2 FQGNSA. TCRdb re-analysed the reads in MiXCR, keeping a single row per CDR3 protein. Here the sample spans roughly 280,000 distinct CDR3 sequences, roughly an eighth being singletons. This TCR derives from a human donor in good health (CMV status not recorded). Some clones in this sample may be carry-over from other donors' samples. The chain uses TRBV7-2 and TRBJ1-4; D call uncertain. The sequenced sample was PBMCs. CDR3 amino acids: CASSAVGRRTNEKLFF. The CDR3 nucleotides are TGTGCCAGCAGCGCTGTTGGGAGAAGAACTAATGAAAAACTGTTTTTT.